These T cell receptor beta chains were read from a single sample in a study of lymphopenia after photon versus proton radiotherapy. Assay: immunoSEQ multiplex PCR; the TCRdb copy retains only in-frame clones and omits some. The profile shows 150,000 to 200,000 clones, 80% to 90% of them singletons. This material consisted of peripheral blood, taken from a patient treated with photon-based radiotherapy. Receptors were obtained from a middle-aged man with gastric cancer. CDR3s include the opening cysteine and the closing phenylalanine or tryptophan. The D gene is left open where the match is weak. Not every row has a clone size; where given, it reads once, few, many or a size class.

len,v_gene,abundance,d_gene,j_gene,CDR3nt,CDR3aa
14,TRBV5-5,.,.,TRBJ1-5,TGTGCCAGCAGCTTCGGACAGCCCGAGGGGCCCCAGCATTTT,CASSFGQPEGPQHF
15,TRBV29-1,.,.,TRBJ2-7,TGCAGCGTAGGCGGGGTTTGGTCGCGATCCTACGAGCAGTACTTC,CSVGGVWSRSYEQYF
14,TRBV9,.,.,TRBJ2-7,TGTGCCAGCAGCGATCAAGTATACTCCTACGAGCAGTACTTC,CASSDQVYSYEQYF
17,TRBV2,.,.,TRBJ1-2,TGTGCCAGCACAATTAGGGGAGACCCCCGGGCTAGCTATGGCTACACCTTC,CASTIRGDPRASYGYTF
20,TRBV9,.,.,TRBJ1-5,TGTGCCAGCAGCGTATTACCCGGGGTTCGGGGGGCGAATAGCAATCAGCCCCAGCATTTT,CASSVLPGVRGANSNQPQHF
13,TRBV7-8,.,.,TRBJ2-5,TGTGCCAGCAGCTTTGGTCGCGTAGAGACCCAGTACTTC,CASSFGRVETQYF
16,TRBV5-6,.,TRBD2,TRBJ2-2,TGTGCCAGCAGCTACGAGCTGGCGGGAGCCACCGGGGAGCTGTTTTTT,CASSYELAGATGELFF
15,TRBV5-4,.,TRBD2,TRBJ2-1,TGTGCCAGCAGCTGGGGGACTAGCGCCCTCAATGAGCAGTTCTTC,CASSWGTSALNEQFF
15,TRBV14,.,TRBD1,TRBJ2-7,TGTGCCAGCAGTCAAGGGCCCGGGACAGGGAAAGAGCAGTACTTC,CASSQGPGTGKEQYF
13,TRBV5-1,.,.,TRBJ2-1,TGCGCCAGCAGCTTGGACTGGAGGAATGAGCAGTTCTTC,CASSLDWRNEQFF
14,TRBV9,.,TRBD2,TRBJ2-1,TGTGCCAGCAACCCGAGCGGGAACTACAATGAGCAGTTCTTC,CASNPSGNYNEQFF
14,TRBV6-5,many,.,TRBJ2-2,TGTGCCAGCAGTTACGATGCGAACACCGGGGAGCTGTTTTTT,CASSYDANTGELFF
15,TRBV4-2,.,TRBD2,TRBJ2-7,TGTGCCAGCAGCCAAGATAGTAATAGCGGGGGAGAGCAGTACTTC,CASSQDSNSGGEQYF
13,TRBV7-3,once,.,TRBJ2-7,TGTGCCAGCAGCTTATACCCCACCTACGAGCAGTACTTC,CASSLYPTYEQYF